The sequence of this T cell receptor beta chain was determined in a study of blood T cell repertoires in COVID-19 (dated by TCRdb to about 2020). About the full investigation: Recovered participants in ImmuneRACE Cohort 3 were defined by two consecutive negative NP/OP PCR tests, clearance by a healthcare professional, or resolution of symptoms. Collaborator samples came from the United States, Italy and Spain and covered acute and convalescent phases of COVID-19. The prospective study material was composed of cDNA or gDNA derived from T cells, B-cell-depleted T cells, or PBMCs. The dataset comprised deeply sampled blood TCRbeta repertoires from subjects exposed to, actively infected with, or recovered from COVID-19. The repertoires were released in a freely available public database meant as a resource for research on the immune response to SARS-CoV-2. The samples were drawn from the first 160 participants of the ongoing ImmuneRACE study and from 1,254 subjects provided by 6 global collaborators. Sample metadata almost always included a de-identified subject ID, COVID-19 status, age in years and sex. Where available, HLA class I and class II types were obtained from metadata supplied by the sample provider rather than from assay-based typing. The paper's findings and limits, for the study overall: The quantity of clinical and demographic metadata differed by source and by participant and was supplied without curation.

Participants in the prospective study were enrolled through a virtual design, were aged roughly 18 to 100 years, and lived in fewer than 30 United States geographic areas. In the prospective study, cohorts were assigned on the basis of participant-reported clinical history obtained from a screening survey and a study questionnaire. Mobile phlebotomists in the prospective study collected whole blood, serum and a nasopharyngeal or oropharyngeal swab from every participant. Additional blood draws and questionnaires over a 2-month period could optionally be provided by prospective study participants. Before DNA extraction, blood samples from the prospective study were shipped at room temperature or frozen. The CDR3 holds 13 amino acids from the cysteine to the phenylalanine. Only the CDR3 DNA is retained, 39 bases long and in frame from the first base. Sequences GTSNPN (CDR1) and SVGIG (CDR2) are obtained from the germline V gene (reference sequence). V was cut back by 1 base and J by 1 base, leaving a gap of 7 bases between them.

TCRbeta CDR3 regions were amplified from genomic DNA using the immunoSEQ Assay, a bias-controlled multiplex PCR. The published analysis was carried out like this. Nucleated cell counts per sample were estimated from amplification of reference gene primers within the assay. Sequence reads were collapsed and filtered to measure the absolute abundance of every unique TCRbeta CDR3 rearrangement. For each sample, productive Simpson clonality was calculated as the square root of Simpson's diversity index over productive rearrangements. In its TCRdb copy, this immuneACCESS table keeps in-frame sequences only and misses some clones. Where compared with another copy, unresolved V genes explain less than half of these, and the others have no known cause. V and J calls and clone size are given by that table; D and trimming were obtained from the DNA. The sample table contains 350,000 to 450,000 clones; only one count was recorded for around 87% of them. The biggest ten clones account for 1.5% to 2% of the sample.

Comments on this clone: The antigen this receptor binds is unknown. Base qualities are missing; no much larger clone stands one base away. This same CDR3 is encoded by further DNA sequences in the sample.

The chain employs TRBV30 and TRBJ1-1; TRBD1 is possibly the D segment (6 matching bases). This clonotype was sampled from a man aged 35 to 55 in a cohort exposed to, infected with or recovered from COVID-19 (not recorded which). The material sequenced was PBMCs or T cells enriched from blood (not recorded which). DNA sequence: TGTGCCTGGAGTGCACAGGGGAACACTGAAGCTTTCTTT. It codes for CAWSAQGNTEAFF.